These 17 T cell receptor beta chains originate from one sample sequenced in a study of T cells in women clearing cervical HPV infection (dated by TCRdb to between 2017 and 2018). The library was prepared using the immunoSEQ multiplex PCR assay. TCRdb took over this immuneACCESS table, retaining in-frame rearrangements with V and J assigned. Such tables are incomplete; in checked studies, under half of the missing clones stem from an unresolved V gene, and the remainder is unexplained. The record for this sample contains approximately 33,000 clones. Around 8.4% of the sample is held by the ten biggest clonotypes. Input material: blood buffy coat. These receptors all stem from a woman aged 18-69 years with a cervical HPV16 infection that either progressed to CIN3+ or cleared (not recorded which).

As regards this clone: The CDR3 end falls 3 residues outside the read, so it is completed with the germline J gene. The chain couples TRBV19 to TRBJ2-3; perhaps TRBD2 as D (6 bases). CDR1 LNHDA and CDR2 SQIVND come from the germline V gene (reference sequence). CDR3 size: 13 residues. The CDR3 region is CASRGSGQETQYF. The CDR3 DNA, read in part, is TGTGCCAGTAGGGGTAGCGGACAAGAGACG.

CDR3 sequence: CASSLRRGKLQPQHF. The part of the CDR3 DNA that was read is TGTGCCAGCAGCTTAAGAAGGGGGAAACTTCAGCCC. The chain carries TRBV7-2 and TRBJ1-5, with D possibly matching TRBD1 (6 bases). The read ends 3 residues before the CDR3 terminus; that terminus is restored from the germline J gene. V was shortened by 2 bases and J by 6 bases, with 14 bases between the two germline ends. Germline values: CDR1 SGHTA, CDR2 FQGNSA. The CDR3 runs 15 residues.

As for this clone: With the read ending 3 residues before the CDR3 end, the germline J gene is used to fill in that end. The chain uses TRBV5-1 and TRBJ1-6; 7 positions match TRBD1. This CDR3 comprises 15 residues. The V and J ends lost 2 bases and 6 bases, in that order; junction bases with no gene match: 5. The germline gives CDR1 SGHRS, CDR2 YFSETQ. The CDR3 spells CASSFGQAFNSPLHF. The CDR3 bases that were read are TGCGCCAGCAGCTTCGGACAGGCCTTTAATTCACCC.

Concerning this clone: With the read ending 3 residues before the CDR3 end, the germline J gene is used to fill in that end. This rearrangement joins TRBV30 to TRBJ2-3; D might be TRBD1 (6 bases). Germline V gives CDR1 GTSNPN, CDR2 SVGIG (reference sequence). The CDR3 has 14 residues. The CDR3 loop reads CAWSVLTVGQPQYF. CDR3 bases read: TGTGCCTGGAGTGTTTTGACAGTAGGACAGCCG.

With regard to this clone: The DNA ends 3 residues before the CDR3 does, and the rest of the CDR3 is filled in from the germline J gene. This rearrangement joins TRBV6-2 or TRBV6-3 to TRBJ2-7; D is unclear. The CDR3 loop spans 14 amino acids. Germline CDR1 and CDR2: MNHEY and SVGEGT. The ends were cut back, 7 bases at V and 1 base at J, with 14 bases in the middle. Here the CDR3 reads CASTDLRNSYEQYF. The part of the CDR3 DNA that was read is TGTGCCAGCACCGATTTGCGTAATTCCTACGAG.

On this clone itself: Read coverage stops 3 residues before the CDR3 terminus; the germline J gene supplies the remainder. The rearrangement links TRBV10-2 to TRBJ2-7; the match to TRBD1 covers 9 bases. Germline CDR1 and CDR2: WSHSY and SAAADI. The length of the CDR3 is 14 residues. With V trimmed by 3 bases and J by 4 bases, 4 bases remained unmatched. CDR3 DNA, as far as it was read: TGCGCCAGCAGTGACGGACAGGGGATATACGAG. This encodes CASSDGQGIYE. The whole CDR3 protein is CASSDGQGIYEQYF.

As regards this clone: Read coverage stops 3 residues before the CDR3 terminus; the germline J gene supplies the remainder. The gene calls are TRBV19 and TRBJ1-5, with D maybe TRBD1 (5 bases). Germline V gene sequence: CDR1 LNHDA, CDR2 SQIVND (reference sequence). The CDR3 is 12 residues long. The ends were cut back, 5 bases at V and 6 bases at J, with 8 bases in the middle. The CDR3 is CASSVDTQPQHF. Partial CDR3 DNA: TGTGCCAGTAGTGTGGACACTCAGCCC. Variable domain in full (rest from reference TRBV19 and TRBJ1-5): DGGITQSPKYLFRKEGQNVTLSCEQNLNHDAMYWYRQDPGQGLRLIYYSQIVNDFQKGDIAEGYSVSREKKESFPLTVTSAQKNPTAFYLCASSVDTQPQHFGDGTRLSIL.

With respect to this clone: The observed sequence ends 3 residues before the CDR3 terminus, with the missing tail filled in from the germline J gene. V usage is TRBV7-3 and J usage is TRBJ2-5; 10 positions match TRBD1. CDR1 is SGHTA, CDR2 FQGTGA, per germline. The CDR3 runs 19 residues. Trimming removed 1 base from V and 4 bases from J; junction bases left unmatched: 15. Partial CDR3 DNA: TGTGCCAGCAGCTTAAATCGGGCCCTGGGACAGGGGTTCGGAGAGACC. It is translated as CASSLNRALGQGFGET. The full CDR3 protein reads CASSLNRALGQGFGETQYF.

Points on this clone: The DNA ends 3 residues before the CDR3 does, and the rest of the CDR3 is filled in from the germline J gene. The rearrangement links TRBV7-7 to TRBJ2-7; 10 positions match TRBD1. The CDR3 runs to 15 residues. The germline gives CDR1 SSHAT, CDR2 FNYEAQ (reference sequence). With 3 bases clipped from V and 6 bases from J, the junction kept 8 bases outside the gene matches. The CDR3: CASSLDRDRGSEQYF. The sequenced CDR3 bases are TGTGCCAGCAGCTTGGACCGGGACAGGGGTTCCGAG.

This CDR3 reads CASSSAPRGQETQYF. CDR3 DNA (partial): TGCGCCAGCAGCTCGGCCCCCAGGGGGCAAGAGACG. The rearrangement joins TRBV5-1 to TRBJ2-3; 8 bases agree with TRBD1. The CDR3 goes on 3 residues after the read ends, and that part is filled in from the germline J gene. Germline values: CDR1 SGHRS, CDR2 YFSETQ. The CDR3 runs to 15 residues. The whole variable domain, remainder taken from reference TRBV5-1 and TRBJ2-3, is KAGVTQTPRYLIKTRGQQVTLSCSPISGHRSVSWYQQTPGQGLQFLFEYFSETQRNKGNFPGRFSGRQFSNSRSEMNVSTLELGDSALYLCASSSAPRGQETQYFGPGTRLTVL.

In the case of this clone: Sequencing ends 3 residues short of the CDR3 end; the germline J gene provides the rest. This chain uses TRBV18 with TRBJ1-1, with D perhaps matching TRBD1 (6 bases). The CDR3 is 14 residues long. Trimming stripped 2 bases from V and 4 bases from J, with 11 bases between. Germline values: CDR1 KGHSH, CDR2 LQKENI. CDR3: CASSPYRAGTEAFF. The CDR3 bases that were read are TGTGCCAGCTCACCATACAGGGCAGGCACTGAA.

Remarks on this clone: The read finishes 3 residues shy of the CDR3 end, and the germline J gene is used to complete it. This rearrangement joins TRBV10-3 to TRBJ1-1; no reliable D call. Germline loops: CDR1 ENHRY, CDR2 SYGVKD. CDR3 length: 13 amino acids. The covered CDR3 bases are TGTGCCACAAGAGGGCTTGTGGCAGGAGAA. It encodes CATRGLVAGE. The entire CDR3 is CATRGLVAGEAFF.

The CDR3 loop reads CASRWTGKGFWNSPLHF. The sequenced CDR3 bases are TGTGCCAGCAGATGGACAGGGAAGGGGTTTTGGAATTCACCC. J is TRBJ1-6 and V is TRBV6-2 or TRBV6-3; the match to TRBD1 covers 8 bases. Coverage ceases 3 residues before the CDR3 finishes, and the germline J gene fills in the end. Per the germline V gene, CDR1 is MNHEY and CDR2 is SVGEGT. This CDR3 is 17 amino acids long. V shed 6 bases and J 7 bases; nucleotides not matched to a gene: 14.

On this clone: Sequencing ends 3 residues short of the CDR3 end; the germline J gene provides the rest. V and J are TRBV20-1 and TRBJ1-2; 8 bases match TRBD1. The J segment lost 3 bases and the V segment lost 7 bases, leaving 7 bases of the junction unmatched. CDR3 length equals 13 residues. The germline V gene has CDR1 DFQATT and CDR2 SNEGSKA (reference sequence). The sequenced CDR3 bases are TGCAGTGTTCCTGGACAGGGTGACTATGGC. Protein sequence: CSVPGQGDYG. The full CDR3 reads CSVPGQGDYGYTF.

On this clone: Read coverage stops 3 residues before the CDR3 terminus; the germline J gene supplies the remainder. The gene calls are TRBV30 and TRBJ1-4; perhaps TRBD1 as D (5 bases). Germline-derived CDR1 and CDR2 are GTSNPN and SVGIG (reference sequence). CDR3 length: 13 residues. This chain's CDR3 is CAASRGSANVLFF. Incomplete CDR3 DNA: TGTGCCGCGTCGAGGGGCAGTGCCAATGTA.

This clone is labeled medium-sized based on frequency. Read data end 3 residues before the CDR3 end; the end is taken from the germline J gene. This sequence joins TRBV29-1 and TRBJ2-6; D call uncertain. V lost 5 bases, J lost 1 base, and 9 bases lay in between. Germline CDR1 reads SQVTM; CDR2 reads ANQGSEA. This CDR3 region has 14 residues. CDR3 loop: CSVFWASGANVLTF. CDR3 DNA (partial): TGCAGCGTTTTCTGGGCTTCTGGGGCCAACGTC.

Notes on this clone: The sequence runs out 3 residues before the end of the CDR3; the remainder is reconstructed from the germline J gene. V gene TRBV2 combines with J gene TRBJ2-6; perhaps D is TRBD1 or TRBD2 (6 bases each). Trimming took off 8 bases at V and 0 bases at J, with 8 bases between the two ends. The germline V gene encodes CDR1 SNHLY and CDR2 FYNNEI. This CDR3 is built from 14 residues. CDR3: CASGGGSGANVLTF. CDR3 DNA (partial): TGTGCCAGCGGAGGGGGCTCTGGGGCCAACGTC.